These 18 T cell receptor beta chains originate from one sample sequenced in a study of blood T cell repertoires in COVID-19. Only in-frame clones appear in the TCRdb table, and some are missing; sequencing was by immunoSEQ multiplex PCR. The table records a few hundred thousand clones, roughly nine tenths of them present only once. Sequencing was carried out using PBMCs or T cells enriched from blood (not recorded which). The receptors originated from a human donor in a cohort exposed to, infected with or recovered from COVID-19 (not recorded which). The donor label of this sample is uncertain.

This clone came up once. The CDR3 nucleotides read TGTGCCAGCAGTGGACTCTACGAGCAGTACTTC. Translated: CASSGLYEQYF. This chain links TRBV25-1 with TRBJ2-7, with D unresolved. CDR3 length equals 11 residues. Trimming took 4 bases from V and 3 from J, leaving 4 bases between them. Germline V gives CDR1 MGHDK, CDR2 SYGVNS.

The chain links TRBV4-1 to TRBJ1-1; D remains ambiguous. This CDR3 comprises 15 residues. Germline V CDR1 and CDR2: MGHRA, YSYEKL. V lost 5 bases to trimming and J lost 3 bases, with 16 bases between them. CDR3 in DNA: TGCGCCAGCAGCGAGGGAGCCGGCTTTGACACTGAAGCTTTCTTT. Its protein is CASSEGAGFDTEAFF.

The chain has TRBV5-1 and TRBJ2-6, with D possibly matching TRBD1 (6 bases). This CDR3 has 14 amino acids. Germline lookup yields CDR1 SGHRS and CDR2 YFSETQ. V lost 6 bases and J 1 base, leaving 8 bases between the germline ends. CDR3 sequence reads: CASTDRSGANVLTF. Here the CDR3 DNA reads TGCGCCAGCACCGACAGGTCTGGGGCCAACGTCCTGACTTTC.

This sequence joins TRBV4-3 and TRBJ1-6; TRBD1 agrees at 7 bases. Trimming took 1 base from V and 7 from J; bases not matched to a gene: 7. The germline V gene encodes CDR1 LGHNA and CDR2 YSLEER. The CDR3 spans 16 residues. CDR3 nucleotides: TGCGCCAGCAGCCAAGGGCAAGACAGGGCGAATTCACCCCTCCACTTT. Its protein is CASSQGQDRANSPLHF.

This clone was detected a few times. The V and J genes are TRBV5-4 and TRBJ1-1, with D possibly being TRBD1 (5 bases). Germline-derived CDR1 and CDR2 are SGHNT and YYREEE (reference sequence). The V end lost 2 bases, the J end lost 7 bases, and 15 bases lay between the germline ends. CDR3 length equals 14 residues. Written as DNA, the CDR3 is TGTGCCAGCAGCTTCGGTCAGGGCAGAGATGAAGCTTTCTTT. Translating it yields CASSFGQGRDEAFF.

The chain employs TRBV6-1 and TRBJ2-3; 9 bases fit TRBD2. V gave up 1 base and J gave up 1 base; unmatched junction bases: 0. Per germline, CDR1 MNHNS and CDR2 SASEGT. The CDR3 totals 15 residues. The CDR3 coding sequence is TGTGCCAGCAGTGAAGTAGCGGGGGGCACAGATACGCAGTATTTT. Amino acids: CASSEVAGGTDTQYF.

This sequence joins TRBV5-1 and TRBJ2-7, with 9 bases identical to TRBD1. The trim removed 4 bases at V and 3 bases at J, leaving 8 bases unmatched. Germline V gives CDR1 SGHRS, CDR2 YFSETQ. This CDR3 has 15 residues. The CDR3 is CASSKPGQGLYEQYF. CDR3 DNA sequence: TGCGCCAGCAGCAAGCCGGGACAGGGACTCTACGAGCAGTACTTC.

The chain carries TRBV10-3 and TRBJ2-2; D gene ambiguous. Germline V lookup: CDR1 ENHRY, CDR2 SYGVKD. V shed 7 bases and J shed 6 bases, with 9 bases lying between them. The CDR3 length is 12 residues. The CDR3 is CAINRGAGELFF. CDR3 DNA: TGTGCCATCAATCGTGGAGCCGGGGAGCTGTTTTTT.

The rearrangement joins TRBV20-1 to TRBJ2-7, with a weak D call TRBD2 (7 bases). Trimming shortened V by 8 bases and J by 3 bases, and 11 bases separated the two germline ends. CDR1 is DFQATT and CDR2 is SNEGSKA in the germline V gene (reference sequence). This CDR3 contains 11 residues. In DNA, the CDR3 is TGCAGTACGGGGGGCCTCTACGAGCAGTACTTC. Its protein product is CSTGGLYEQYF.

This chain joins TRBV18 and TRBJ1-6; D possibly corresponds to TRBD1 (5 bases). The ends were cut back, 3 bases at V and 8 bases at J, with 14 bases in the middle. Germline V gene data show CDR1 as KGHSH and CDR2 as LQKENI. CDR3 size: 15 residues. CDR3 protein: CASSPQAGRDSPLHF. The CDR3 bases are TGTGCCAGCTCACCTCAGGCAGGGAGGGATTCACCCCTCCACTTT.

Comments on this clone: The sample holds other DNA sequences that translate to the same CDR3. The chain employs TRBV3-1 (or the pseudogene TRBV3-2) and TRBJ2-3; TRBD2 matches at 14 bases. CDR1 LGHDT and CDR2 YNNKEL come from the germline V gene (reference sequence). V lost 4 bases to trimming and J lost 3 bases; unmatched junction nucleotides: 0. CDR3 length equals 15 residues. In DNA form, the CDR3 reads TGTGCCAGCAGCCGGACTAGCGGGGGGACAGATACGCAGTATTTT. This codes for CASSRTSGGTDTQYF.

The chain joins TRBV29-1 to TRBJ2-3; TRBD1 matches 7 bases. V shed 3 bases, J shed 6 bases, and the junction held 12 bases outside the gene matches. Germline CDR1 is SQVTM and CDR2 is ANQGSEA. This CDR3 is 15 amino acids long. The CDR3 sequence: CSVDPRQGRWDTQYF. The CDR3 DNA follows: TGCAGCGTTGACCCGAGACAGGGAAGGTGGGATACGCAGTATTTT.

The chain carries TRBV2 and TRBJ1-5, with D uncertain. Germline V lookup: CDR1 SNHLY, CDR2 FYNNEI. The CDR3 length is 13 residues. V lost 2 bases to trimming and J lost 5 bases, with 7 bases between them. CDR3 sequence: CASSESPHQPQHF. Here the CDR3 DNA reads TGTGCCAGCAGTGAATCTCCTCATCAGCCCCAGCATTTT.

This rearrangement joins TRBV6-5 to TRBJ1-1, with 7 bases that match TRBD1. Germline V gives CDR1 MNHEY, CDR2 SVGAGI. V was pared by 8 bases and J by 0 bases, with 6 bases of the junction left unmatched. This CDR3 is built from 14 residues. The CDR3 is CASGDRGMNTEAFF. In nucleotides, the CDR3 is TGTGCCAGCGGGGACAGAGGGATGAACACTGAAGCTTTCTTT.

The chain has TRBV4-3 and TRBJ1-5; TRBD1 is a possible D gene (6 bases). V was cut by 3 bases and J by 7 bases, with 22 bases left in between. The CDR3 is 17 residues long. Looked up from germline, CDR1 is LGHNA and CDR2 is YSLEER. CDR3 bases: TGCGCCAGCAGCCAGGGGGTCGGGAAAACAGGGAACCAGCCCCAGCATTTT. It encodes CASSQGVGKTGNQPQHF.

V gene TRBV5-6 combines with J gene TRBJ1-1; D call uncertain. With 0 bases removed from V and 3 bases from J, the gap between germline ends came to 9 bases. There are 14 residues in the CDR3. In germline, CDR1 is SGHDT, CDR2 YYEEEE. CDR3 coding DNA: TGTGCCAGCAGCTTGGAATTAGGAGACACTGAAGCTTTCTTT. Translated: CASSLELGDTEAFF.

The rearrangement links TRBV6-5 to TRBJ2-7, with TRBD2 matching 7 bases. CDR3 size: 13 residues. V was pared by 5 bases and J by 3 bases, with 4 bases of the junction left unmatched. Germline assignment: CDR1 MNHEY and CDR2 SVGAGI. The CDR3 DNA reads as TGTGCCAGCAGTCCCGGGGGGATCTACGAGCAGTACTTC. This encodes CASSPGGIYEQYF.

DNA of the CDR3: TGCGCCAGCAGCCAAGATATCCTAGCGGGGGCCACCGGGGAGCTGTTTTTT. This sequence encodes CASSQDILAGATGELFF. This chain joins TRBV4-3 and TRBJ2-2; TRBD2 matches at 10 bases. The J segment lost 4 bases and the V segment lost 0 bases, leaving 5 bases of the junction unmatched. Germline CDR1 and CDR2: LGHNA and YSLEER. The CDR3 extends over 17 amino acids.